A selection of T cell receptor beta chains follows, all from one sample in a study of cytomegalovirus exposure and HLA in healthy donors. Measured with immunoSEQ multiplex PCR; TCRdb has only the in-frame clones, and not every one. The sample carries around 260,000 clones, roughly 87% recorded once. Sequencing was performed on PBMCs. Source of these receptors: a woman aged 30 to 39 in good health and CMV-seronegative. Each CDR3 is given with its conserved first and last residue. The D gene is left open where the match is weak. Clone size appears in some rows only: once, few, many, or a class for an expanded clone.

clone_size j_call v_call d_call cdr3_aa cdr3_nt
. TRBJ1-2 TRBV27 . CASRNAAANYGYTF TGTGCCAGCAGGAACGCCGCAGCTAACTATGGCTACACCTTC
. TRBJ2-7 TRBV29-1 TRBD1 CSVEGGTGSYEQYF TGCAGCGTTGAAGGCGGGACAGGCTCCTACGAGCAGTACTTC
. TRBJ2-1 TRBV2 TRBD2 CASSGRLAGGPGEQFF TGTGCCAGCAGTGGACGACTAGCGGGAGGGCCAGGTGAGCAGTTCTTC
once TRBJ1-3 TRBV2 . CASSEEKAEAYSGNTIYF TGTGCCAGCAGTGAGGAGAAGGCTGAGGCCTACTCTGGAAACACCATATATTTT
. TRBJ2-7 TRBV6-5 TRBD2 CASSLGLAGVYEQYF TGTGCCAGCAGTCTGGGACTAGCGGGGGTATACGAGCAGTACTTC
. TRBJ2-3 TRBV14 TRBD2 CASSPDSGSSADTQYF TGTGCCAGCAGCCCCGATAGCGGGAGTAGCGCAGATACGCAGTATTTT
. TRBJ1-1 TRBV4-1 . CASSQTTGENTEAFF TGCGCCAGCAGCCAAACCACAGGTGAGAACACTGAAGCTTTCTTT
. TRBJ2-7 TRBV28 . CASSPRDGSYEQYF TGTGCCAGCAGTCCAAGGGACGGCTCCTACGAGCAGTACTTC
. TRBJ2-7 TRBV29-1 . CSVPFPDRPHEQYF TGCAGCGTTCCATTCCCTGACAGGCCCCACGAGCAGTACTTC
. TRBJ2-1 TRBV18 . CASSPAEIYNEQFF TGTGCCAGCTCACCAGCAGAGATATACAATGAGCAGTTCTTC
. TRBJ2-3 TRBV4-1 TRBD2 CASSSLAGYTDTQYF TGCGCCAGCAGCTCCCTAGCGGGGTACACAGATACGCAGTATTTT
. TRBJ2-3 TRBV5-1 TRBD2 CASSLRASGSSTDTQYF TGCGCCAGCAGCTTGCGGGCTAGCGGGAGTAGCACAGATACGCAGTATTTT
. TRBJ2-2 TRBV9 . CASSLGGNTGELFF TGTGCCAGCAGCTTAGGGGGAAACACCGGGGAGCTGTTTTTT
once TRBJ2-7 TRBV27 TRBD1 CASSFQGAGEQYF TGTGCCAGCAGTTTCCAGGGGGCAGGCGAGCAGTACTTC
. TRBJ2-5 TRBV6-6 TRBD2 CASRAGLAVETQYF TGTGCCAGCAGGGCGGGACTAGCGGTAGAGACCCAGTACTTC
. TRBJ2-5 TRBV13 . CASSSGLRETQYF TGTGCCAGCAGTTCAGGGCTCCGGGAGACCCAGTACTTC
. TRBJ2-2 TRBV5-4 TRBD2 CASTRAGGGPGELFF TGTGCCAGCACGCGCGCGGGAGGGGGGCCCGGGGAGCTGTTTTTT
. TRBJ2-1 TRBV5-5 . CASSLALGTEHEQFF TGTGCCAGCAGCTTGGCCCTAGGAACGGAGCATGAGCAGTTCTTC
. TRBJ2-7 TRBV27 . CASSLSGKMTQYEQYF TGTGCCAGCAGTTTATCGGGTAAAATGACTCAATACGAGCAGTACTTC
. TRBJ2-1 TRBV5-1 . CASSWTRRTLTGYNEQFF TGCGCCAGCAGCTGGACTCGGAGGACTCTCACGGGTTACAATGAGCAGTTCTTC
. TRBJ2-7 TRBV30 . CAWSWGYEQYF TGTGCCTGGAGCTGGGGTTACGAGCAGTACTTC
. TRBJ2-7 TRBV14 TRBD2 CASSPRTSGRAFTYEQYF TGTGCCAGCAGCCCACGGACTAGCGGGAGGGCCTTCACGTACGAGCAGTACTTC
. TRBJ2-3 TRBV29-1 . CSGERGTDTQYF TGCAGCGGCGAACGGGGCACAGATACGCAGTATTTT
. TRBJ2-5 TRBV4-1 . CASSHPGDETQYF TGCGCCAGCAGCCATCCGGGGGATGAGACCCAGTACTTC
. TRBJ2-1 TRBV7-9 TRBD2 CASSLLAGYHNEQFF TGTGCCAGCAGCCTACTAGCGGGGTACCACAATGAGCAGTTCTTC
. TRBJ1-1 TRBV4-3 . CASSAPGRRNTEAFF TGCGCCAGCAGCGCCCCTGGAAGGCGGAACACTGAAGCTTTCTTT
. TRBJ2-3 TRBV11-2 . CASSLAELDTQYF TGTGCCAGCAGCTTAGCGGAGCTAGATACGCAGTATTTT
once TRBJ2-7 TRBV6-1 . CASSNSAVQYF TGTGCCAGCAGTAATAGCGCGGTGCAGTACTTC
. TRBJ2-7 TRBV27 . CASSLTSALSQYF TGTGCCAGCAGTTTGACTTCCGCCCTTAGCCAGTACTTC
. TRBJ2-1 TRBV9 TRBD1 CASSPGTGLINEQFF TGTGCCAGCAGCCCCGGGACAGGACTGATTAATGAGCAGTTCTTC
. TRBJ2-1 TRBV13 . CASSDDARKQFF TGTGCCAGCAGCGACGACGCAAGGAAACAGTTCTTC